This T cell receptor (beta chain) derives from a study of cytomegalovirus exposure and HLA in healthy donors. Trimming took 4 bases from V and 3 from J; bases not matched to a gene: 4. Germline CDR1 reads SGHRS; CDR2 reads YFSETQ. The CDR3 has 13 amino acids. Vbeta (60) and Jbeta (13) primers were used in the PCR. TCRdb keeps only in-frame clones here, not all; method: immunoSEQ multiplex PCR. The repertoire consists of fewer than 200,000 clones, with approximately 80% occurring once and the leading ten covering 3.4%. This TCR was sampled from a man aged 35 to 55 in good health and CMV-seropositive. Sample: PBMCs. The genes are TRBV5-1 and TRBJ2-7; TRBD1 aligns across 7 bases. CDR3 loop: CASSTTGRYEQYF. The CDR3 DNA sequence: TGCGCCAGCAGCACGACAGGGCGCTACGAGCAGTACTTC.